What follows describes a single T cell receptor (beta chain). This sample includes further DNA sequences coding for the same CDR3. Authors' methods: From reference gene primer amplification, estimates of nucleated cell counts were derived. The assay was immunoSEQ multiplex PCR, and TCRdb's table has in-frame clones only and misses some. Clone size and the V and J calls come from that table; the DNA yielded D and trimming. The table lists around 150,000 clones, about 76% of them singletons. These data belong to a study of blood T cell repertoires in COVID-19. Across the study: Samples taken during acute and convalescent COVID-19 were collected in the United States, Italy and Spain.

Sequencing was done on a sample of peripheral blood. The sequence was obtained from a woman aged 55-69 years with active or convalescent COVID-19.

The CDR3 nucleotides are TGCAGTGCTAGGGACAGCTACGAGCAGTACTTC. Translating gives CSARDSYEQYF. This chain joins TRBV20-1 and TRBJ2-7; TRBD1 is a possible D gene (6 bases). Germline V gene sequence: CDR1 DFQATT, CDR2 SNEGSKA (reference sequence). The CDR3 has 11 residues. The V end lost 3 bases, the J end lost 3 bases, and 6 bases lay between the germline ends.